This T cell receptor (beta chain) was identified during a study of shared clonotypes between healthy human individuals. Turning to the study itself: The people who gave samples were two women and a few men aged 18 to 49. Overall study findings and caveats: Sampling covered nothing but blood. Tissue TCR repertoires likely differ from those found in blood. Estimated clonotype richness was generally higher in naive than memory subsets.

Measured with immunoSEQ multiplex PCR; TCRdb has only the in-frame clones, and not every one. The profile shows over 2 million clones, roughly 95% of them singletons. On this clone: What it binds is not known. Within the sample, other DNA sequences also encode this same CDR3.

The CDR3 has 10 residues. CDR1 is DFQATT and CDR2 is SNEGSKA in the germline V gene (reference sequence). V was trimmed by 6 bases and J by 5 bases, leaving 7 bases between them. This rearrangement joins TRBV20-1 to TRBJ2-5; no firm D call. This receptor was taken from a man aged 18-30 years in good health. Sequenced: naive CD4+ T cells sorted from blood. Subset of the sample: CD45RA+ positively selected. This CDR3 is CSAARETQYF. The CDR3 DNA reads as TGCAGTGCCGCGCGGGAGACCCAGTACTTC.